Below, 32 T cell receptor beta chains from the same sample are listed, as sequenced in a study of cytomegalovirus exposure and HLA in healthy donors. Researchers ran the PCR with 60 Vbeta and 13 Jbeta primers. Assay used: immunoSEQ multiplex PCR; TCRdb lists only in-frame clones, some missing. The sample shows 120,000 or so clones, 75% to 85% of them seen only once. The sequenced sample was PBMCs. The source of these receptors is a man in his thirties or forties in good health and CMV-seropositive.

As concerns this clone: The sample contains more than one DNA sequence encoding this CDR3. V usage is TRBV9 and J usage is TRBJ1-3; D is ambiguous. This CDR3 region has 15 residues. Germline lookup yields CDR1 SGDLS and CDR2 YYNGEE. The ends were cut back, 0 bases at V and 0 bases at J, with 7 bases in the middle. CDR3 protein: CASSVDGSSGNTIYF. CDR3 DNA: TGTGCCAGCAGCGTAGATGGTAGCTCTGGAAACACCATATATTTT.

The chain employs TRBV5-1 and TRBJ1-2, with D maybe TRBD1 (5 bases). V lost 4 bases to trimming and J lost 2 bases, with 15 bases between them. The germline V gene encodes CDR1 SGHRS and CDR2 YFSETQ. The CDR3 is 15 amino acids. Here the CDR3 DNA reads TGCGCCAGCAGCCCCGGAGGGAGGGGCAACTATGGCTACACCTTC. It encodes CASSPGGRGNYGYTF.

J is TRBJ2-3 and V is TRBV5-6; TRBD1 matches 8 bases. Germline V gene lookup returns CDR1 SGHDT and CDR2 YYEEEE. The junction had 2 bases not matched to a gene; V was cut back by 0 bases and J by 5 bases. The CDR3 is 14 amino acids. The CDR3 region is CASSLGQGQDTQYF. CDR3 nucleotides: TGTGCCAGCAGCTTGGGACAGGGGCAAGATACGCAGTATTTT. Combining the CDR3 with reference TRBV5-6 and TRBJ2-3 gives the whole variable domain DAGVTQSPTHLIKTRGQQVTLRCSPKSGHDTVSWYQQALGQGPQFIFQYYEEEERQRGNFPDRFSGHQFPNYSSELNVNALLLGDSALYLCASSLGQGQDTQYFGPGTRLTVL.

CDR3 sequence: CASSPLARRTEAFF. DNA of the CDR3: TGTGCCAGCAGTCCCTTAGCAAGGAGGACTGAAGCTTTCTTT. The chain links TRBV27 to TRBJ1-1; D is unresolved. Looked up from germline, CDR1 is MNHEY and CDR2 is SMNVEV (reference sequence). With 5 bases removed from V and 5 bases from J, the gap between germline ends came to 15 bases. The CDR3 consists of 14 residues.

In this sample, this clone turned up once. The chain recombines TRBV9 with TRBJ2-1; 7 bases fit TRBD2. Germline CDR1 SGDLS, CDR2 YYNGEE. The junction had 9 bases not matched to a gene; V was cut back by 3 bases and J by 3 bases. The CDR3 is 16 amino acids. CDR3 sequence (DNA): TGTGCCAGCAGCGCCCCCTCCGGGGGGAACTACAATGAGCAGTTCTTC. Translation: CASSAPSGGNYNEQFF. The variable domain in full, completed from reference TRBV9 and TRBJ2-1, reads DSGVTQTPKHLITATGQRVTLRCSPRSGDLSVYWYQQSLDQGLQFLIQYYNGEERAKGNILERFSAQQFPDLHSELNLSSLELGDSALYFCASSAPSGGNYNEQFFGPGTRLTVL.

The genes are TRBV5-6 and TRBJ2-7, with D perhaps TRBD1 (6 bases). The CDR3 has 13 residues. V dropped 4 bases and J dropped 5 bases, with 13 bases sitting between them. Germline assignment: CDR1 SGHDT and CDR2 YYEEEE. The CDR3, as DNA: TGTGCCAGCAGCACCTTACAGGGACACGAGCAGTACTTC. Its translation is CASSTLQGHEQYF. The complete variable domain, with remaining parts taken from reference TRBV5-6 and TRBJ2-7, reads DAGVTQSPTHLIKTRGQQVTLRCSPKSGHDTVSWYQQALGQGPQFIFQYYEEEERQRGNFPDRFSGHQFPNYSSELNVNALLLGDSALYLCASSTLQGHEQYFGPGTRLTVT.

The chain carries TRBV18 and TRBJ2-7; TRBD1 matches at 8 bases. The CDR3 is made up of 14 amino acids. Germline V gives CDR1 KGHSH, CDR2 LQKENI. V lost 1 base and J lost 7; bases outside the gene matches: 6. CDR3 nucleotides: TGTGCCAGCTCACCACAGCAGGGGGCTGGGGAGCAGTACTTC. This translates into CASSPQQGAGEQYF.

The V and J genes are TRBV19 and TRBJ2-3; D unclear. V lost 5 bases, J lost 3 bases, and 12 bases lay in between. Germline CDR1 is LNHDA and CDR2 is SQIVND (reference sequence). This CDR3 has 14 residues. CDR3 coding DNA: TGTGCCAGTAGTCCGAGACCGGGTACAGATACGCAGTATTTT. Translating gives CASSPRPGTDTQYF.

This clone has more than one count but fewer than ten. The chain employs TRBV6-5 and TRBJ1-2; D uncertain. Germline CDR1 MNHEY, CDR2 SVGAGI. There are 13 residues in the CDR3. Deletions cut 0 bases from V and 8 bases from J, with 10 bases between. This chain's CDR3 is CASSYSGGWGYTF. CDR3 DNA sequence: TGTGCCAGCAGTTACTCGGGAGGATGGGGCTACACCTTC.

The genes are TRBV19 and TRBJ1-1; 7 bases agree with TRBD1. V gave up 6 bases and J gave up 1 base; unmatched junction bases: 5. The CDR3 contains 14 residues. Germline V gene sequence: CDR1 LNHDA, CDR2 SQIVND (reference sequence). The CDR3 sequence is CASSWGQTNTEAFF. DNA for the CDR3: TGTGCCAGTAGCTGGGGACAGACGAACACTGAAGCTTTCTTT.

The chain has TRBV25-1 and TRBJ1-1; TRBD1 might be the D (5 bases). V dropped 2 bases and J dropped 7 bases, with 11 bases sitting between them. The germline gives CDR1 MGHDK, CDR2 SYGVNS. The CDR3 covers 13 residues. CDR3 sequence (DNA): TGTGCCAGCAGTGAAGTGGGGCGCGATGAAGCTTTCTTT. This encodes CASSEVGRDEAFF.

This sequence joins TRBV5-1 and TRBJ1-2; possibly TRBD1 for D (6 bases). Germline V gene lookup returns CDR1 SGHRS and CDR2 YFSETQ. V dropped 0 bases and J dropped 5 bases, with 17 bases sitting between them. The CDR3 length is 16 residues. The DNA of the CDR3 is TGCGCCAGCAGCTTGGCCGGCAGTCAGGGGATATATGGCTACACCTTC. This translates into CASSLAGSQGIYGYTF.

The chain uses TRBV7-3 and TRBJ1-1; 7 positions agree with TRBD1. The CDR3 consists of 15 residues. In germline, CDR1 is SGHTA, CDR2 FQGTGA. The junction had 7 bases not matched to a gene; V was cut back by 5 bases and J by 1 base. CDR3 bases: TGTGCCAGCAGCCCCAGCAGGGGGAGGAACACTGAAGCTTTCTTT. Amino acid sequence: CASSPSRGRNTEAFF.

The gene calls are TRBV29-1 and TRBJ1-3; 8 nucleotides agree with TRBD1. The CDR3 covers 20 residues. Germline trimming cut 1 base from V and 2 bases from J; bases unmatched to any gene: 19. Germline V CDR1 and CDR2: SQVTM, ANQGSEA. CDR3 region: CSVEVGQGKYGAAAGNTIYF. The CDR3, as DNA: TGCAGCGTTGAAGTCGGACAGGGTAAATATGGAGCCGCCGCTGGAAACACCATATATTTT.

The CDR3 here is CASSLGTGLTDYEQYF. As DNA, the CDR3 is TGCGCCAGCAGCTTGGGGACAGGGTTGACCGACTACGAGCAGTACTTC. V gene TRBV5-1 combines with J gene TRBJ2-7, with TRBD1 matching over 8 bases. The junction had 8 bases not matched to a gene; V was cut back by 0 bases and J by 3 bases. Germline CDR1 SGHRS, CDR2 YFSETQ. The CDR3 has 16 amino acids.

V gene TRBV2 combines with J gene TRBJ2-3; TRBD1 matches at 9 bases. Germline trimming cut 6 bases from V and 12 bases from J; bases unmatched to any gene: 7. From germline, CDR1 is SNHLY and CDR2 FYNNEI. The CDR3 is 12 residues long. CDR3 in DNA: TGTGCCAGCAGCCCGACAGGGGGAAAACAGTATTTT. This codes for CASSPTGGKQYF.

This chain links TRBV9 with TRBJ2-2; D may be TRBD2 (6 bases). Deletions cut 0 bases from V and 4 bases from J, with 7 bases between. This CDR3 region has 14 residues. Looked up from germline, CDR1 is SGDLS and CDR2 is YYNGEE. The CDR3 DNA follows: TGTGCCAGCAGCGTAGTGGGGGGCACCGGGGAGCTGTTTTTT. Translating gives CASSVVGGTGELFF.

The V gene is TRBV4-1, the J gene TRBJ2-1; tentative D call: TRBD2 (5 bases). This CDR3 has 17 residues. The V gene lost 0 bases and the J gene lost 0 bases, with 12 bases spanning the gap. Germline loops: CDR1 MGHRA, CDR2 YSYEKL. This CDR3 is CASSQDLASLSYNEQFF. The DNA for the CDR3 is TGCGCCAGCAGCCAAGATCTAGCATCCCTCTCCTACAATGAGCAGTTCTTC.

The chain combines TRBV7-6 with TRBJ2-1, with a tentative D call TRBD2 (5 bases). The ends were cut back, 0 bases at V and 0 bases at J, with 6 bases in the middle. The length of the CDR3 is 15 residues. Germline loops: CDR1 SGHVS, CDR2 FNYEAQ. This CDR3 is CASSLAGNSYNEQFF. The CDR3 coding sequence is TGTGCCAGCAGCTTAGCCGGGAACTCCTACAATGAGCAGTTCTTC.

This clone has only a few counts. The CDR3 DNA reads TGTGCCAGCAGTTACTTGGGACAGGGGTCTGGCTACACCTTC. Its translation: CASSYLGQGSGYTF. The rearrangement links TRBV6-5 to TRBJ1-2, with 10 bases identical to TRBD1. CDR3 length equals 14 residues. V was pared by 1 base and J by 7 bases, with 3 bases of the junction left unmatched. The germline V gene has CDR1 MNHEY and CDR2 SVGAGI.

This chain joins TRBV7-7 and TRBJ1-3, with D uncertain. CDR3 length: 13 residues. The germline CDR1 and CDR2 sequences are SSHAT and FNYEAQ (reference sequence). Trimming left V 1 base short and J 4 bases short, with 5 bases between. As DNA, the CDR3 is TGTGCCAGCAGCTTAGTACAAGGAAACACCATATATTTT. Its protein is CASSLVQGNTIYF.

The V and J genes are TRBV29-1 and TRBJ1-1; 11 nucleotides match TRBD1. This CDR3 has 15 amino acids. From germline, CDR1 is SQVTM and CDR2 ANQGSEA. The V gene end was trimmed by 5 bases and the J gene end by 1 base; junction bases not matched to a gene: 6. The CDR3 sequence: CSVTGTGGANTEAFF. The CDR3 DNA reads as TGCAGCGTTACCGGGACAGGGGGGGCGAACACTGAAGCTTTCTTT.

The CDR3 loop is CASSYPGGSMNTEAFF. The CDR3 region has the DNA TGTGCCAGCAGTTACCCCGGGGGAAGTATGAACACTGAAGCTTTCTTT. The V gene is TRBV6-6, the J gene TRBJ1-1; D possibly corresponds to TRBD1 (5 bases). V lost 2 bases and J 0 bases, leaving 13 bases between the germline ends. CDR3 size: 16 residues. CDR1 MNHNY and CDR2 SVGAGI come from the germline V gene (reference sequence).

This chain connects TRBV7-9 to TRBJ2-5; D may be TRBD2 (7 bases). This CDR3 spans 13 amino acids. Deletions cut 8 bases from V and 4 bases from J, with 14 bases between. Germline V gene lookup returns CDR1 SEHNR and CDR2 FQNEAQ (reference sequence). This chain's CDR3 is CASDGQRGETQYF. CDR3 DNA: TGTGCCAGCGACGGACAGCGGGGAGAGACCCAGTACTTC. The full variable domain, with the rest looked up from reference TRBV7-9 and TRBJ2-5, is DTGVSQNPRHKITKRGQNVTFRCDPISEHNRLYWYRQTLGQGPEFLTYFQNEAQLEKSRLLSDRFSAERPKGSFSTLEIQRTEQGDSAMYLCASDGQRGETQYFGPGTRLLVL.

Note on this clone: The final CDR3 position lacks the conserved phenylalanine or tryptophan, pointing to a likely read error. The chain has TRBV5-6 and TRBJ2-2; 8 bases are shared with TRBD1. V shed 4 bases, J shed 1 base, and the junction held 3 bases outside the gene matches. The germline V gene encodes CDR1 SGHDT and CDR2 YYEEEE. The CDR3 sequence is 15 residues long. CDR3 bases: TGTGCCAGCAGCGGGGGACAGGTGAACACCGGGGAGCTGTTTCTT. Translation: CASSGGQVNTGELFL.

The chain uses TRBV5-5 and TRBJ2-2, with a possible D match to TRBD2 (7 bases). This CDR3 has 15 amino acids. The V end lost 5 bases, the J end lost 2 bases, and 13 bases lay between the germline ends. Germline-derived CDR1 and CDR2 are SGHKS and YYEKEE (reference sequence). CDR3 nucleotides: TGTGCCAGCAGGAGCGGGACAACCAACACCGGGGAGCTGTTTTTT. Its protein product is CASRSGTTNTGELFF.

As concerns this clone: At the DNA level, this CDR3 is encoded by other sequences in the same sample as well. J is TRBJ2-7 and V is TRBV9; TRBD1 matches at 9 bases. Germline V gene sequence: CDR1 SGDLS, CDR2 YYNGEE. After removal of 0 bases from V and 7 bases from J, the junction contained 5 bases not matched to a gene. The CDR3 totals 14 residues. CDR3 region: CASSVGGQGYEQYF. The CDR3, as DNA: TGTGCCAGCAGCGTAGGTGGACAGGGGTATGAGCAGTACTTC.

This clone was observed a few times. The rearrangement links TRBV6-5 to TRBJ1-2; D not resolved. The germline V and J ends were trimmed by 2 bases and 8 bases, with 18 bases remaining between them. Germline V gives CDR1 MNHEY, CDR2 SVGAGI. The CDR3 is 15 amino acids. The CDR3 region is CASSYTHPGVKGYTF. The CDR3 nucleotides read TGTGCCAGCAGTTACACCCATCCCGGGGTAAAGGGCTACACCTTC.

The chain employs TRBV2 and TRBJ2-1, with D possibly matching TRBD2 (5 bases). Trimming removed 6 bases from V and 4 bases from J, with 10 bases in between. The V gene's germline CDR1 is SNHLY and CDR2 FYNNEI. CDR3 length: 13 residues. The CDR3 reads CASRRAVYNEQFF. DNA for the CDR3: TGTGCCAGCAGGAGAGCGGTTTACAATGAGCAGTTCTTC.

This chain connects TRBV11-3 to TRBJ1-1, with D unresolved. The germline CDR1 and CDR2 sequences are SGHNT and YENEEA. This CDR3 contains 13 residues. Trimming stripped 4 bases from V and 3 bases from J, with 9 bases between. DNA for the CDR3: TGTGCCAGCAGCTATGGGCCCGACACTGAAGCTTTCTTT. Translated, it gives CASSYGPDTEAFF. Supplemented by reference TRBV11-3 and TRBJ1-1, the full variable domain reads EAGVVQSPRYKIIEKKQPVAFWCNPISGHNTLYWYLQNLGQGPELLIRYENEEAVDDSQLPKDRFSAERLKGVDSTLKIQPAELGDSAVYLCASSYGPDTEAFFGQGTRLTVV.

This chain joins TRBV6-1 and TRBJ1-6; weak D call: TRBD1 (6 bases). Germline CDR1 and CDR2: MNHNS and SASEGT. This CDR3 spans 14 amino acids. V was shortened by 7 bases and J by 7 bases, with 14 bases between the two germline ends. The CDR3 DNA reads TGTGCCAGCATCCGGACAGCCCGCAATTCACCCCTCCACTTT. Its protein product is CASIRTARNSPLHF.

V is TRBV19 and J is TRBJ2-2; 9 nucleotides align to TRBD1. V trimming: 2 bases; J trimming: 0 bases; junction bases outside the gene matches: 7. The CDR3 covers 18 residues. Per germline, CDR1 LNHDA and CDR2 SQIVND (reference sequence). The DNA of the CDR3 is TGTGCCAGTAGTATACGGGGGACAGGGCGGACGAACACCGGGGAGCTGTTTTTT. Its translation is CASSIRGTGRTNTGELFF.